This entry lists 14 T cell receptor beta chains sequenced from one sample in a study of shared T cell receptors in the human thymus. This table comes from immunoSEQ multiplex PCR, and its TCRdb copy is limited to in-frame clones, with some not included. The sample consists of 700,000 or so clones, 75% to 90% of them appearing once. This same sample was also taken into another study, of human thymus T cells.

Sequencing was done on a sample of thymocytes. The receptors were sampled from a girl under three years old with a congenital heart defect.

V and J are TRBV10-3 and TRBJ2-7; 8 bases fit TRBD2. This CDR3 is 14 amino acids long. The ends lost 4 bases at V and 0 bases at J; junction bases unmatched: 2. Germline assignment: CDR1 ENHRY and CDR2 SYGVKD. CDR3 amino acids: CAISGTSSSYEQYF. The CDR3 coding sequence is TGTGCCATCAGTGGGACTAGCAGCTCCTACGAGCAGTACTTC.

The V gene is TRBV30, the J gene TRBJ1-6; D is perhaps TRBD1 (5 bases). Trimming left V 0 bases short and J 8 bases short, with 11 bases between. This CDR3 comprises 14 residues. Looked up from germline, CDR1 is GTSNPN and CDR2 is SVGIG (reference sequence). CDR3 sequence reads: CAWSVPGADSPLHF. DNA of the CDR3: TGTGCCTGGAGTGTACCTGGGGCGGATTCACCCCTCCACTTT.

Written as DNA, the CDR3 is TGCAGCACAAAAACAGGAATCGACGAGCAGTACTTC. It codes for CSTKTGIDEQYF. The chain is built from TRBV29-1 and TRBJ2-7, with a tentative D call TRBD1 (5 bases). Germline values: CDR1 SQVTM, CDR2 ANQGSEA. CDR3 length equals 12 residues. The V end was cut by 8 bases, the J end by 5 bases, with 16 bases between.

This chain uses TRBV28 with TRBJ2-5; D call uncertain. The germline V gene has CDR1 MDHEN and CDR2 SYDVKM. The CDR3 covers 14 residues. V lost 8 bases and J lost 7, with 20 bases in between. DNA of the CDR3: TGTGCCAGCGGCCCTGCAGGTGGTTGGTCGACCCAGTACTTC. This translates into CASGPAGGWSTQYF.

J is TRBJ2-1 and V is TRBV1; the D call of TRBD2 is as the table states it, not checked on the DNA. TRBV1 is an annotated pseudogene. This CDR3 is 16 amino acids long. CDR3 sequence: CTSAPQRGGRSNEQFF. CDR3 coding DNA: TGCACCAGCGCCCCGCAGCGGGGGGGCCGGTCGAATGAGCAGTTCTTC.

This clone was counted a single time. The chain employs TRBV6-5 and TRBJ2-7; no firm D call. CDR1 and CDR2 (germline): MNHEY, SVGAGI. The V and J ends lost 2 bases and 0 bases respectively, with 5 bases between them. This CDR3 is 13 amino acids long. The chain's CDR3 is CASSYEVSYEQYF. In DNA form, the CDR3 reads TGTGCCAGCAGTTACGAGGTCTCCTACGAGCAGTACTTC.

The chain uses TRBV7-4 and TRBJ2-5; possible D gene TRBD1, 6 bases. The CDR3 spans 16 residues. Germline V gives CDR1 SGHVT, CDR2 SQSDAQ. The V end lost 0 bases, the J end lost 1 base, and 12 bases lay between the germline ends. The CDR3 DNA sequence: TGTGCCAGCAGCTTAGCCCTGACAGGACTCCAAGAGACCCAGTACTTC. Residues: CASSLALTGLQETQYF. Variable domain in full (rest from reference TRBV7-4 and TRBJ2-5): GAGVSQSPRYKVAKRGRDVALRCDSISGHVTLYWYRQTLGQGSEVLTYSQSDAQRDKSGRPSGRFSAERPERSVSTLKIQRTEQGDSAVYLCASSLALTGLQETQYFGPGTRLLVL.

This sequence joins TRBV5-4 and TRBJ1-2, with TRBD1 as a possible D gene (6 bases). CDR1 is SGHNT and CDR2 is YYREEE in the germline V gene (reference sequence). This CDR3 is built from 14 residues. V was cut by 2 bases and J by 0 bases, with 8 bases left in between. The CDR3 nucleotides are TGTGCCAGCAGCTTAAAGGGGGCTAACTATGGCTACACCTTC. Protein: CASSLKGANYGYTF.

The chain links TRBV7-2 to TRBJ2-1; 7 bases are shared with TRBD2. V shed 3 bases and J 2 bases; nucleotides not matched to a gene: 10. This CDR3 has 17 amino acids. Germline V gene lookup returns CDR1 SGHTA and CDR2 FQGNSA. The CDR3 loop is CASSFNGGERAYNEQFF. In DNA form, the CDR3 reads TGTGCCAGCAGCTTCAATGGGGGGGAAAGGGCCTACAATGAGCAGTTCTTC.

The chain joins TRBV5-6 to TRBJ2-5; D might be TRBD2 (7 bases). Trimming cost V 0 bases and J 2 bases, with 20 bases left between them. Germline CDR1 and CDR2: SGHDT and YYEEEE. CDR3 length equals 18 residues. Here the CDR3 DNA reads TGTGCCAGCAGCTTGGCGAGGAAGGGGAGGGGGTGTCAAGAGACCCAGTACTTC. This sequence encodes CASSLARKGRGCQETQYF.

The chain has TRBV10-2 and TRBJ1-4; D gene unclear. CDR1 is WSHSY, CDR2 SAAADI, per germline. CDR3 length equals 15 residues. V lost 2 bases to trimming and J lost 7 bases, with 14 bases between them. CDR3 sequence reads: CASSERSDRSEKLFF. CDR3 nucleotides: TGCGCCAGCAGTGAGCGGTCCGACCGGAGTGAAAAACTGTTTTTT.

Remarks on this clone: One end of the junction is discordant with germline, which a read error may explain. The sample contains more than one DNA sequence encoding this CDR3. The rearrangement uses TRBV28 and TRBJ1-6; D is ambiguous. CDR1 is MDHEN, CDR2 SYDVKM, per germline. CDR3 length: 18 residues. The CDR3 spells CASSLCPSQEPYNSPLHF. The CDR3 DNA sequence: TGTGCCAGCAGTTTATGCCCCTCGCAGGAACCCTATAATTCCCCCCTCCACTTT.

The V gene is TRBV5-1, the J gene TRBJ2-1; tentatively, D is TRBD1 (5 bases). The V and J ends lost 0 bases and 7 bases respectively, with 17 bases between them. This CDR3 region has 16 residues. Germline values: CDR1 SGHRS, CDR2 YFSETQ. The CDR3 nucleotides read TGCGCCAGCAGCTTGGCCCTCAGGGTCGGATTAAATGAGCAGTTCTTC. It translates to CASSLALRVGLNEQFF. Supplemented by reference TRBV5-1 and TRBJ2-1, the full variable domain reads KAGVTQTPRYLIKTRGQQVTLSCSPISGHRSVSWYQQTPGQGLQFLFEYFSETQRNKGNFPGRFSGRQFSNSRSEMNVSTLELGDSALYLCASSLALRVGLNEQFFGPGTRLTVL.

The chain carries TRBV18 and TRBJ1-2; 7 bases agree with TRBD1. The CDR3 contains 14 residues. V lost 3 bases, J lost 7 bases, and 8 bases stayed unmatched. Germline V lookup: CDR1 KGHSH, CDR2 LQKENI. CDR3 DNA sequence: TGTGCCAGCTCACCGTTCTACAGGGGCGGTGGCTACACCTTC. This gives the protein CASSPFYRGGGYTF.